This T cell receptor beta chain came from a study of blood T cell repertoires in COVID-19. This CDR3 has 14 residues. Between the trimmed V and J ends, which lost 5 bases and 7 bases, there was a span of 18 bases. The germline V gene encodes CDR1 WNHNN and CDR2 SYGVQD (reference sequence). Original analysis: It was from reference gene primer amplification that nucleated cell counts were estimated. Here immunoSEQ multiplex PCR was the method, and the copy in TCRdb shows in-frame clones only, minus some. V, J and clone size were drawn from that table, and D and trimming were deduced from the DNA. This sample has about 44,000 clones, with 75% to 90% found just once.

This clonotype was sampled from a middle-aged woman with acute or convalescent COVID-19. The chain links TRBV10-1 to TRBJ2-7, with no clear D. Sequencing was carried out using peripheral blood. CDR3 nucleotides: TGCGCCAGCAGTACCGAACTTGACCCTAGGGAGCAGTACTTC. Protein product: CASSTELDPREQYF.